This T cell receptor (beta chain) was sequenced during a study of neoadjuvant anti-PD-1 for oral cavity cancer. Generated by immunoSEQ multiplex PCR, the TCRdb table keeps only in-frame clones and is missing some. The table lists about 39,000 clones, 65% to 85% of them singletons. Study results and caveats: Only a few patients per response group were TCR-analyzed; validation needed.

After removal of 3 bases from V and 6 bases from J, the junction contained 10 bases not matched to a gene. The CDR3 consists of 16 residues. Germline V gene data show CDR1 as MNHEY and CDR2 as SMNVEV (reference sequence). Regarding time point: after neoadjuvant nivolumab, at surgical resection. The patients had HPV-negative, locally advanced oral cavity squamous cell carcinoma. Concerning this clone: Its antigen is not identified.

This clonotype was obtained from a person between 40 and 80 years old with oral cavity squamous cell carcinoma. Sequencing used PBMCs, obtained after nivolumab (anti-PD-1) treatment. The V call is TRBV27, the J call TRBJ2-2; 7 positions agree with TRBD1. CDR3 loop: CASSFGDRVSSGELFF. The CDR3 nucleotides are TGTGCCAGCAGTTTTGGTGACAGGGTGTCCTCCGGGGAGCTGTTTTTT.